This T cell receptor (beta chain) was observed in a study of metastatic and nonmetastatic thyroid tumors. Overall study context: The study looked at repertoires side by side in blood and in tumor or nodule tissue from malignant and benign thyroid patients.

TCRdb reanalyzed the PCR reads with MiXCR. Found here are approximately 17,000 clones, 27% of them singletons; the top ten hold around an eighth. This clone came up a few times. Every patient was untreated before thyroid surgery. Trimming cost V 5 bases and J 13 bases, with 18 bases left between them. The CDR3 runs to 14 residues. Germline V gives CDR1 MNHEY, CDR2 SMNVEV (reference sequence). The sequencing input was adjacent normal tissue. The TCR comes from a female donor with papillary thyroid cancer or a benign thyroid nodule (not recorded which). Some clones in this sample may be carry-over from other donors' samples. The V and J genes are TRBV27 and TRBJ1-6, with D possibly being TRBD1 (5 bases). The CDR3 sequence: CASSQRDGPSPLHF. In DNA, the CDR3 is TGTGCCAGCAGTCAACGGGACGGACCCTCGCCCCTCCACTTT.